This paragraph covers one TCR beta chain sequence. Its target is unknown. These data originate in a study of T cell responses to AZD1222 COVID-19 vaccine. Study-level results: There were repertoire samples only from the period after the peak T cell response. Baseline seropositivity occurred in only 5 to 7 AZD1222 recipients. Clonal diversity may have been underestimated in mostly white British donors.

Trimming took off 5 bases at V and 10 bases at J, with 9 bases between the two ends. The CDR3 is made up of 12 amino acids. Germline V lookup: CDR1 MNHNY, CDR2 SVGAGI (reference sequence). Generated by immunoSEQ multiplex PCR, the TCRdb table keeps only in-frame clones and is missing some. The table records 100,000 to 120,000 clones, about 90% of them present only once. The starting material was peripheral blood, obtained on day 0 of AZD1222 vaccination. This sequence originates from an adult in good health. V is TRBV6-6 and J is TRBJ1-6; D is possibly TRBD1 (6 bases). The CDR3 reads CASSNQGSPLHF. As DNA, the CDR3 is TGTGCCAGCAGTAATCAGGGGTCACCCCTCCACTTT.